These 8 T cell receptor beta chains came from one sample sequenced in a study of cytomegalovirus exposure and HLA in healthy donors. Primers: 60 Vbeta forward and 13 Jbeta reverse. Sequencing used immunoSEQ multiplex PCR; TCRdb keeps in-frame clones, though not all of them. The data contain about 37,000 clones, approximately 75% of them seen just once; the ten biggest clones take up around 4%. Sequenced sample: PBMCs. The receptors originated from a man aged 40-49 years in good health and CMV-seronegative.

The rearrangement uses TRBV30 and TRBJ1-2, with TRBD1 matching over 7 bases. Trimming took 5 bases from V and 6 from J; bases not matched to a gene: 6. There are 12 residues in the CDR3. In germline, CDR1 is GTSNPN, CDR2 SVGIG (reference sequence). This chain's CDR3 is CAWGDRAHGYTF. The CDR3 DNA reads as TGTGCCTGGGGAGACAGGGCCCATGGCTACACCTTC.

The J gene is TRBJ2-1, the V gene TRBV6-1; D is undetermined. CDR1 MNHNS and CDR2 SASEGT come from the germline V gene. The CDR3 runs 11 residues. V was trimmed by 3 bases and J by 13 bases, leaving 10 bases between them. DNA for the CDR3: TGTGCCAGCAGTGATTGGCTTCCTCAGTTCTTC. Translated, it gives CASSDWLPQFF.

The V call is TRBV19, the J call TRBJ2-2, with TRBD1 matching 9 bases. V lost 6 bases and J lost 3; bases outside the gene matches: 5. Germline assignment: CDR1 LNHDA and CDR2 SQIVND (reference sequence). The CDR3 consists of 15 residues. CDR3: CASSTGGTDTGELFF. Written as DNA, the CDR3 is TGTGCCAGTAGCACAGGGGGCACGGACACCGGGGAGCTGTTTTTT. The whole variable domain, remainder taken from reference TRBV19 and TRBJ2-2, is DGGITQSPKYLFRKEGQNVTLSCEQNLNHDAMYWYRQDPGQGLRLIYYSQIVNDFQKGDIAEGYSVSREKKESFPLTVTSAQKNPTAFYLCASSTGGTDTGELFFGEGSRLTVL.

In this sample, this clone turned up a few times. This chain joins TRBV28 and TRBJ1-2; 10 nucleotides line up with TRBD1. Trimming cost V 6 bases and J 6 bases; bases outside gene matches: 7. Germline CDR1 and CDR2: MDHEN and SYDVKM. The CDR3 totals 14 residues. CDR3 residues: CASRGQGMINGYTF. CDR3 bases: TGTGCCAGCAGGGGACAGGGGATGATTAATGGCTACACCTTC.

This clone has a handful of counts. The chain has TRBV5-1 and TRBJ1-2; 12 nucleotides agree with TRBD1. CDR1 and CDR2 from the germline V gene are SGHRS and YFSETQ. The CDR3 totals 16 residues. Unmatched junction bases numbered 6, after V lost 2 bases and J lost 4 bases. The CDR3, as DNA: TGCGCCAGCAGCTTCTCGGGACAGGGGGCATCCTATGGCTACACCTTC. Translated: CASSFSGQGASYGYTF.

The chain carries TRBV28 and TRBJ1-1; 7 bases match TRBD1. There are 13 residues in the CDR3. V lost 6 bases and J lost 3; bases outside the gene matches: 4. The germline V gene encodes CDR1 MDHEN and CDR2 SYDVKM. CDR3 bases: TGTGCCAGCAGGGGAACAGGGGACACTGAAGCTTTCTTT. It codes for CASRGTGDTEAFF.

The chain employs TRBV27 and TRBJ1-2, with 10 bases aligning to TRBD1. This CDR3 spans 14 amino acids. CDR1 is MNHEY and CDR2 is SMNVEV in the germline V gene (reference sequence). V shed 5 bases and J 3 bases; nucleotides not matched to a gene: 3. The CDR3 reads CASSRDRGDYGYTF. The CDR3 region has the DNA TGTGCCAGCAGTAGGGACAGGGGAGACTATGGCTACACCTTC.

This chain links TRBV4-3 with TRBJ2-6; D possibly corresponds to TRBD2 (5 bases). V dropped 1 base and J dropped 4 bases, with 20 bases sitting between them. The CDR3 contains 19 residues. The germline gives CDR1 LGHNA, CDR2 YSLEER. The CDR3 region is CASSQAPLGRELGANVLTF. The CDR3 DNA reads as TGCGCCAGCAGCCAAGCACCTTTAGGTCGGGAACTCGGGGCCAACGTCCTGACTTTC.